This TCR beta chain was observed in a study of T cells after yellow fever vaccination. Background on the study: When fractions had low cell numbers, they were prepared with SMART-Seq v4 Ultra Low Input.

Concerning this clonotype: Its antigen is still unknown.

Whole-study findings and limits: Any FACS-sorted repertoire could hold abundant clonotypes that contaminate it from the bulk population.

TCRdb called the 5' RACE reads again in MiXCR, with one record for every CDR3 protein. The sample holds about 350,000 distinct CDR3 sequences, around 12% seen once. Germline CDR1 and CDR2: SGHNT and YYREEE (reference sequence). The CDR3 runs 15 residues. V was cut by 1 base and J by 4 bases, with 14 bases left in between. Sequencing used CD4+ T cells sorted from PBMCs, obtained 15 days after the yellow fever booster vaccination. The chain recombines TRBV5-4 with TRBJ1-2; D is possibly TRBD1 (6 bases). This TCR derives from a man in his late teens or twenties who received the YFV17D yellow fever vaccine. CDR3 bases: TGTGCCAGCAGCTTGCCAGGGGCAAAAGGCTATGGCTACACCTTC. It encodes CASSLPGAKGYGYTF.